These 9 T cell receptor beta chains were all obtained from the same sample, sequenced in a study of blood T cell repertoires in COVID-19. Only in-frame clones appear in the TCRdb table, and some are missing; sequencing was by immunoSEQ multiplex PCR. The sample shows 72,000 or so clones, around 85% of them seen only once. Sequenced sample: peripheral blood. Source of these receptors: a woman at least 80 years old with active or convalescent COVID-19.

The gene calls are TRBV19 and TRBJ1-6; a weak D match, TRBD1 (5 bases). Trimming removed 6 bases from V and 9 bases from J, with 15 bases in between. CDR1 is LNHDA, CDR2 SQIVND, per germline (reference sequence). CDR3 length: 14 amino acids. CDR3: CASSPGGGRSPLHF. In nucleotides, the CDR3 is TGTGCCAGTAGCCCCGGGGGTGGGCGTTCACCCCTCCACTTT.

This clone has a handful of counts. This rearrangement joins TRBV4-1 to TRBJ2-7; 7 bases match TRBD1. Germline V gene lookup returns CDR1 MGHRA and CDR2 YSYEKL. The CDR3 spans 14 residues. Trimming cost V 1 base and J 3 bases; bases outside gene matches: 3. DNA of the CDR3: TGCGCCAGCAGCCAAGGGGACAGTAGCTACGAGCAGTACTTC. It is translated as CASSQGDSSYEQYF.

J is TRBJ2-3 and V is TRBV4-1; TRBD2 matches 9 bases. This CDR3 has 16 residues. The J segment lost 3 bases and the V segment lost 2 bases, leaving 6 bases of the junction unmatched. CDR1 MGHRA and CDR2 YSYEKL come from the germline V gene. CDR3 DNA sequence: TGCGCCAGCAGCCAATCATTAGCGGGGGAAACAGATACGCAGTATTTT. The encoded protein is CASSQSLAGETDTQYF.

Here the CDR3 reads CASSTWGDNEKLFF. In nucleotides, the CDR3 is TGTGCCAGCAGTACCTGGGGGGATAATGAAAAACTGTTTTTT. J is TRBJ1-4 and V is TRBV25-1, with D perhaps matching TRBD1 (5 bases). This CDR3 has 14 amino acids. Germline V gives CDR1 MGHDK, CDR2 SYGVNS. The ends were cut back, 5 bases at V and 4 bases at J, with 11 bases in the middle.

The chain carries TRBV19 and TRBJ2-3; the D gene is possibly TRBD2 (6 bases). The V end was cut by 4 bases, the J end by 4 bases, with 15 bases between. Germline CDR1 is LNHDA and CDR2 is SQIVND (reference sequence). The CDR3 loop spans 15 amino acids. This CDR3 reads CASSSQHQRADTQYF. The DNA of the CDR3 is TGTGCCAGTAGTAGCCAACACCAGCGGGCAGATACGCAGTATTTT.

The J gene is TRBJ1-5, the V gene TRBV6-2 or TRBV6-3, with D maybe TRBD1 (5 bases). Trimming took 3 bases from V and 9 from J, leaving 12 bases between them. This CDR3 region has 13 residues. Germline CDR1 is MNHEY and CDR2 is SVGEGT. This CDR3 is CASSYGRGWPQHF. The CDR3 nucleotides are TGTGCCAGCAGTTATGGGCGGGGGTGGCCCCAGCATTTT.

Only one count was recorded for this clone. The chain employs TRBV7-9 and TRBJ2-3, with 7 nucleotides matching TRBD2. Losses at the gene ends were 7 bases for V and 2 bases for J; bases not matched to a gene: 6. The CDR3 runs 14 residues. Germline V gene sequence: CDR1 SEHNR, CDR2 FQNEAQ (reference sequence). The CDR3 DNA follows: TGTGCCAGCACCAGGCGGGGGAACACAGATACGCAGTATTTT. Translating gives CASTRRGNTDTQYF.

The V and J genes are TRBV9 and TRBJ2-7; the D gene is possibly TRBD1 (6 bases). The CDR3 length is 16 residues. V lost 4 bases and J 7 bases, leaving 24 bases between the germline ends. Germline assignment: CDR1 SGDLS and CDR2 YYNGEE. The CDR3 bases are TGTGCCAGCAGCCCGAGGGGGTCCAGGGTCTCGAGTGAGCAGTACTTC. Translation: CASSPRGSRVSSEQYF.

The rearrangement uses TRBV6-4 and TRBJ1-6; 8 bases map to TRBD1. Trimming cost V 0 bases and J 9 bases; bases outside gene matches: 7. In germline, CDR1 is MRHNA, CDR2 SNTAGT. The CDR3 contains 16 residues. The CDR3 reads CASSDSGQGIRSPLHF. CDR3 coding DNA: TGTGCCAGCAGTGACTCCGGACAGGGAATTCGTTCACCCCTCCACTTT.